The rows below give T cell receptor beta chains drawn from one sample of a study of blood T cell repertoires in COVID-19. Data came from immunoSEQ multiplex PCR; TCRdb stores just in-frame clones and leaves some out. In the table there are 50,000 to 75,000 clones, about 76% of which are singletons. Sequenced sample: peripheral blood. These receptors were taken from a woman older than 75 with acute or convalescent COVID-19. CDR3s include the opening cysteine and the closing phenylalanine or tryptophan. The order of the fields is J gene, D gene, clone size, V gene, CDR3 DNA, CDR3 protein. D genes are given only for firm matches. The size entry is marked missing in some rows and otherwise reads once, few, many or a size class.

J gene: TRBJ1-4; D gene: -; clone size: -; V gene: TRBV5-6; CDR3 DNA: TGTGCCAGCAGCTTGGCCGCCGGTTATAATGAAAAACTGTTTTTT; CDR3 protein: CASSLAAGYNEKLFF
J gene: TRBJ1-2; D gene: -; clone size: -; V gene: TRBV10-1; CDR3 DNA: TGCGCCAGCAGTGAGTCGGGCAGAAACTATGGCTACACCTTC; CDR3 protein: CASSESGRNYGYTF
J gene: TRBJ2-2; D gene: TRBD2; clone size: few; V gene: TRBV18; CDR3 DNA: TGTGCCAGCTCGTCCGGGGAGGGCGCCGGGGAGCTGTTTTTT; CDR3 protein: CASSSGEGAGELFF
J gene: TRBJ1-1; D gene: -; clone size: -; V gene: TRBV6-5; CDR3 DNA: TGTGCCAGCAGGCCTTGGGGGGGTGGCACTGAAGCTTTCTTT; CDR3 protein: CASRPWGGGTEAFF
J gene: TRBJ2-3; D gene: TRBD1; clone size: -; V gene: TRBV11-2; CDR3 DNA: TGTGCCAGCAGCTTAGGGGACAGGCTGGATACGCAGTATTTT; CDR3 protein: CASSLGDRLDTQYF
J gene: TRBJ2-3; D gene: -; clone size: -; V gene: TRBV7-8; CDR3 DNA: TGTGCCAGCAGCCCGGGACAACTAAGCACAGATACGCAGTATTTT; CDR3 protein: CASSPGQLSTDTQYF
J gene: TRBJ1-3; D gene: TRBD1; clone size: few; V gene: TRBV6-5; CDR3 DNA: TGTGCCAGCAGCGGGACAGGCCTCTCTGGAAACACCATATATTTT; CDR3 protein: CASSGTGLSGNTIYF
J gene: TRBJ2-3; D gene: TRBD2; clone size: -; V gene: TRBV7-2; CDR3 DNA: TGTGCCAGCAGCCCCCAGGCGGGGGGCACAGATACGCAGTATTTT; CDR3 protein: CASSPQAGGTDTQYF
J gene: TRBJ2-5; D gene: -; clone size: -; V gene: TRBV10-3; CDR3 DNA: TGTGCCATCAGTGACCCCGGAGGAGCGGGAGAGACCCAGTACTTC; CDR3 protein: CAISDPGGAGETQYF
J gene: TRBJ1-4; D gene: -; clone size: few; V gene: TRBV7-2; CDR3 DNA: TGTGCCAGCAGCTTAGGGATGAATCCGGGGGCTAATGAAAAACTGTTTTTT; CDR3 protein: CASSLGMNPGANEKLFF
J gene: TRBJ1-2; D gene: -; clone size: -; V gene: TRBV4-1; CDR3 DNA: TGCGCCAGCAGCCAAGCAGGGGCAAGAGCTAACTATGGCTACACCTTC; CDR3 protein: CASSQAGARANYGYTF
J gene: TRBJ1-2; D gene: TRBD1; clone size: -; V gene: TRBV27; CDR3 DNA: TGTGCCAGCAGGGAGAAGGGGGCGCCTGTAGATGGCTACACCTTC; CDR3 protein: CASREKGAPVDGYTF
J gene: TRBJ2-5; D gene: TRBD1; clone size: -; V gene: TRBV6-5; CDR3 DNA: TGTGCCAGCAGTTATACAGGGGATGGGGAGACCCAGTACTTC; CDR3 protein: CASSYTGDGETQYF
J gene: TRBJ2-7; D gene: -; clone size: few; V gene: TRBV5-6; CDR3 DNA: TGTGCCAGCAGCTTGGATCCTAGCAGCTACGAGCAGTACTTC; CDR3 protein: CASSLDPSSYEQYF
J gene: TRBJ2-1; D gene: TRBD1; clone size: -; V gene: TRBV30; CDR3 DNA: TGTGCCTGGAGTTTCGGGACAGGGAGATACAATGAGCAGTTCTTC; CDR3 protein: CAWSFGTGRYNEQFF
J gene: TRBJ1-4; D gene: -; clone size: -; V gene: TRBV18; CDR3 DNA: TGTGCCAGCTCTCTCAGCCGGGACATCCGAGAAAAACTGTTTTTT; CDR3 protein: CASSLSRDIREKLFF
J gene: TRBJ2-7; D gene: TRBD1; clone size: -; V gene: TRBV24-1; CDR3 DNA: TGTGCCACCAGTGATCCGGGACAGGGTTTCTACGAGCAGTACTTC; CDR3 protein: CATSDPGQGFYEQYF
J gene: TRBJ2-6; D gene: -; clone size: -; V gene: TRBV28; CDR3 DNA: TGTGCCAGCAGTTCAGGGGTTAGGGGCCGATCCCCTCTGGGGGCCAACGTCCTGACTTTC; CDR3 protein: CASSSGVRGRSPLGANVLTF
J gene: TRBJ1-2; D gene: TRBD1; clone size: -; V gene: TRBV19; CDR3 DNA: TGTGCCAGTACCGAACGGGACAGGGATATCTATGGCTACACCTTC; CDR3 protein: CASTERDRDIYGYTF
J gene: TRBJ2-1; D gene: TRBD2; clone size: few; V gene: TRBV28; CDR3 DNA: TGTGCCAGCAGTTTACGAGACATAGCGGGAGGCCCGGGGTCCCGTGAGCAGTTCTTC; CDR3 protein: CASSLRDIAGGPGSREQFF
J gene: TRBJ1-4; D gene: -; clone size: once; V gene: TRBV2; CDR3 DNA: TGTGCCAGCACCCGAATTACAGGGCACGAAAAACTGTTTTTT; CDR3 protein: CASTRITGHEKLFF
J gene: TRBJ1-1; D gene: TRBD1; clone size: -; V gene: TRBV30; CDR3 DNA: TGTGCCTGGAGTGTGAAGGGGGCAGGTACTGAAGCTTTCTTT; CDR3 protein: CAWSVKGAGTEAFF
J gene: TRBJ2-1; D gene: -; clone size: -; V gene: TRBV28; CDR3 DNA: TGTGCCAGTTGCTACCGGGCCCGACTACGCGGGGAGCAGTTCTTC; CDR3 protein: CASCYRARLRGEQFF
J gene: TRBJ1-1; D gene: TRBD1; clone size: -; V gene: TRBV19; CDR3 DNA: TGTGCCAGTAGGCCCCAATTCCGACAGGGAGGCGAAGCTTTCTTT; CDR3 protein: CASRPQFRQGGEAFF
J gene: TRBJ2-3; D gene: TRBD2; clone size: -; V gene: TRBV7-9; CDR3 DNA: TGTGCCAGCAGCCCCCATAGCGGGAGTCGAGATACGCAGTATTTT; CDR3 protein: CASSPHSGSRDTQYF
J gene: TRBJ2-2; D gene: TRBD2; clone size: -; V gene: TRBV7-2; CDR3 DNA: TGTGCCAGCAGCTTAGTTAGCGGGAGGGAAACCGGGGAGCTGTTTTTT; CDR3 protein: CASSLVSGRETGELFF
J gene: TRBJ1-5; D gene: TRBD1; clone size: -; V gene: TRBV5-1; CDR3 DNA: TGCGCCAGCAGCCCAGATGGACAGGGGTACAATCAGCCCCAGCATTTT; CDR3 protein: CASSPDGQGYNQPQHF
J gene: TRBJ2-1; D gene: TRBD2; clone size: -; V gene: TRBV4-1; CDR3 DNA: TGCGCCAGCAGCCCTAGGACTAGCGGGAGCCCTAGTCCCATCGAGCAGTTCTTC; CDR3 protein: CASSPRTSGSPSPIEQFF
J gene: TRBJ1-6; D gene: -; clone size: -; V gene: TRBV2; CDR3 DNA: TGTGCCAGCAGTGAATTGATGGGCAGGCCGTATTCACCCCTCCACTTT; CDR3 protein: CASSELMGRPYSPLHF
J gene: TRBJ2-3; D gene: TRBD2; clone size: few; V gene: TRBV6-7; CDR3 DNA: TGTGCCACCTTAGCGGGAGAATCAGATACGCAGTATTTT; CDR3 protein: CATLAGESDTQYF
J gene: TRBJ1-2; D gene: TRBD1; clone size: -; V gene: TRBV10-3; CDR3 DNA: TGTGCCATCAGTGAACCGGACAGGGCCTATGGCTACACCTTC; CDR3 protein: CAISEPDRAYGYTF
J gene: TRBJ1-2; D gene: -; clone size: large; V gene: TRBV6-6; CDR3 DNA: TGTGCCAGCGGAGCCCCCCTCGACGGCTATGGCTACACCTTC; CDR3 protein: CASGAPLDGYGYTF
J gene: TRBJ1-2; D gene: TRBD1; clone size: -; V gene: TRBV7-9; CDR3 DNA: TGTGCCAGCAGACCTGCGGACAGGGAAGGTTCTGGCTACACCTTC; CDR3 protein: CASRPADREGSGYTF
J gene: TRBJ2-7; D gene: TRBD2; clone size: -; V gene: TRBV6-2/TRBV6-3; CDR3 DNA: TGTGCCAGCAGCCAGCGCCCCGGTCCTAGCGGGAGGGAAAGCGAGCAGTACTTC; CDR3 protein: CASSQRPGPSGRESEQYF
J gene: TRBJ2-3; D gene: -; clone size: once; V gene: TRBV4-2; CDR3 DNA: TGTGCCAGCAGCCAACAACCGGGACACAGCACAGATACGCAGTATTTT; CDR3 protein: CASSQQPGHSTDTQYF
J gene: TRBJ2-1; D gene: TRBD2; clone size: -; V gene: TRBV24-1; CDR3 DNA: TGTGCCACCAGGGGAACGGGAGGGCCGTCAGGGCAGTTCTTC; CDR3 protein: CATRGTGGPSGQFF
J gene: TRBJ2-7; D gene: -; clone size: -; V gene: TRBV11-1; CDR3 DNA: TGTGCCAGCAGCCCTAGCCCTCGGGGGGAGCAGTACTTC; CDR3 protein: CASSPSPRGEQYF
J gene: TRBJ2-6; D gene: TRBD1; clone size: -; V gene: TRBV10-3; CDR3 DNA: TGTGCCATCAGTGATGGGACAGCCGTTCGTCCCGTCCTGACTTTC; CDR3 protein: CAISDGTAVRPVLTF
J gene: TRBJ2-7; D gene: -; clone size: once; V gene: TRBV3-1/TRBV3-2; CDR3 DNA: TGTGCCAGCAGCCAAGATCGGGTTACCTACGAGCAGTACTTC; CDR3 protein: CASSQDRVTYEQYF
J gene: TRBJ1-4; D gene: -; clone size: -; V gene: TRBV19; CDR3 DNA: TGTGCCAGTAGTAGGGGAGCAACTAATGAAAAACTGTTTTTT; CDR3 protein: CASSRGATNEKLFF
J gene: TRBJ1-4; D gene: -; clone size: -; V gene: TRBV19; CDR3 DNA: TGTGCCAGTAGTGACAGCCCCTCAACTAATGAAAAACTGTTTTTT; CDR3 protein: CASSDSPSTNEKLFF
J gene: TRBJ1-2; D gene: TRBD1; clone size: few; V gene: TRBV7-2; CDR3 DNA: TGTGCCAGCAGCGGAGCTACCGGGACAGGGAACTATGGCTACACCTTC; CDR3 protein: CASSGATGTGNYGYTF
J gene: TRBJ1-6; D gene: -; clone size: -; V gene: TRBV6-2/TRBV6-3; CDR3 DNA: TGTGCCAGCAGTTCACAATCCCGGGACAAGGGAAGGTCACCCCTCCACTTT; CDR3 protein: CASSSQSRDKGRSPLHF
J gene: TRBJ2-3; D gene: -; clone size: -; V gene: TRBV7-2; CDR3 DNA: TGTGCCAGCAGCTTAGCGCCGGGACTTGGCACAGATACGCAGTATTTT; CDR3 protein: CASSLAPGLGTDTQYF
J gene: TRBJ1-5; D gene: -; clone size: -; V gene: TRBV19; CDR3 DNA: TGTGCCAGTAGTATCCTGCCGAGTGGGCCCCAGCATTTT; CDR3 protein: CASSILPSGPQHF
J gene: TRBJ2-1; D gene: -; clone size: -; V gene: TRBV6-5; CDR3 DNA: TGTGCCAGCTCTGTAAGCGGCGCCTACAATGAGCAGTTCTTC; CDR3 protein: CASSVSGAYNEQFF
J gene: TRBJ2-2; D gene: TRBD2; clone size: -; V gene: TRBV30; CDR3 DNA: TGTGCCTGGAGATTAATCTATCCTGGCGCGGGAGGCGCTAGATGGACCGGGGAGCTGTTTTTT; CDR3 protein: CAWRLIYPGAGGARWTGELFF